Listed below are T cell receptor beta chains from one sample, sequenced in a study of shared clonotypes between healthy human individuals. Clones were sequenced by immunoSEQ multiplex PCR, and TCRdb holds only the in-frame ones, with some missing. The sample yields a few million clones, 90% to 95% seen once. Material: naive CD4+ T cells sorted from blood. These receptors came from a man between 18 and 35 years old in good health. The CDR3 runs from the conserved cysteine through the conserved F or W. A D gene is named only where the DNA matches it firmly. Not every row has a clone size; where given, it reads once, few, many or a size class.

j_gene,v_gene,d_gene,abundance,CDR3aa,CDR3nt
TRBJ1-2,TRBV30,-,-,CAWSARRDVNYGYTF,TGTGCCTGGAGTGCGCGCCGGGATGTTAACTATGGCTACACCTTC
TRBJ2-1,TRBV5-4,TRBD2,-,CASSSGLAGGNEQFF,TGTGCCAGCAGCTCTGGACTAGCGGGAGGTAATGAGCAGTTCTTC
TRBJ2-3,TRBV27,-,-,CASSFRDTQYF,TGTGCCAGCAGTTTCCGTGATACGCAGTATTTT
TRBJ1-1,TRBV6-4,TRBD1,-,CASSSHRDSEAFF,TGTGCCAGCAGTTCTCACCGGGACAGTGAAGCTTTCTTT
TRBJ2-1,TRBV7-2,-,once,CASSLGVDNEQFF,TGTGCCAGCAGCTTAGGGGTCGACAATGAGCAGTTCTTC
TRBJ2-5,TRBV7-6,-,-,CASSPIPSRGDKETQYF,TGTGCCAGCAGCCCCATTCCGTCCAGGGGAGACAAAGAGACCCAGTACTTC
TRBJ1-1,TRBV5-1,-,-,CASSLRDNTEAFF,TGCGCCAGCAGCTTGCGGGATAACACTGAAGCTTTCTTT
TRBJ2-2,TRBV7-2,TRBD2,once,CAGRKSPPGLAETGELFF,TGTGCCGGCAGAAAATCCCCCCCGGGACTAGCAGAGACCGGGGAGCTGTTTTTT
TRBJ2-4,TRBV5-6,-,-,CASSLERKNIQYF,TGTGCCAGCAGCTTGGAACGCAAAAACATTCAGTACTTC
TRBJ2-7,TRBV9,-,-,CASSVTAANTYEQYF,TGTGCCAGCAGCGTTACAGCGGCAAATACCTACGAGCAGTACTTC